Following are 10 T cell receptor beta chains from one sample sequenced in a study of cytotoxic CD8 clonotypes in ibrutinib-treated CLL. Sequencing was performed with immunoSEQ multiplex PCR; in TCRdb, only in-frame clones are kept and a portion is missing. The sample consists of around 300,000 clones, roughly 85% of them appearing once. This material consisted of PBMCs, taken before ibrutinib treatment. These receptors were taken from a human donor with chronic lymphocytic leukemia.

This clone has a handful of counts. This chain uses TRBV19 with TRBJ1-2; no reliable D call. The germline CDR1 and CDR2 sequences are LNHDA and SQIVND (reference sequence). The CDR3 has 13 residues. With 7 bases removed from V and 7 bases from J, the gap between germline ends came to 16 bases. DNA for the CDR3: TGTGCCAGTAACACGCAAGGGTTGGGTGGCTACACCTTC. Translating it yields CASNTQGLGGYTF.

With regard to this clone: Germline is not matched at one junction end, which may reflect a read error. The chain is built from TRBV15 and TRBJ2-7; possibly TRBD1 or TRBD2 for D (6 bases each). CDR1 and CDR2 (germline): LNHNV, YYDKDF (reference sequence). The CDR3 sequence is 14 residues long. This chain's CDR3 is CATSREGGSDEQYF. The DNA of the CDR3 is TGTGCCACCAGCAGAGAGGGGGGCTCCGACGAGCAGTACTTC.

This clone was recorded a few times. The chain has TRBV5-6 and TRBJ1-5, with D maybe TRBD1 (6 bases). The length of the CDR3 is 13 residues. The germline CDR1 and CDR2 sequences are SGHDT and YYEEEE. Trimming took 5 bases from V and 5 from J, leaving 11 bases between them. Here the CDR3 reads CASSPGVYQPQHF. The CDR3 DNA sequence: TGTGCCAGCAGTCCAGGGGTGTATCAGCCCCAGCATTTT.

This chain connects TRBV5-1 to TRBJ2-7; D is unclear. With 5 bases removed from V and 6 bases from J, the gap between germline ends came to 12 bases. CDR3 length equals 12 residues. Looked up from germline, CDR1 is SGHRS and CDR2 is YFSETQ. Here the CDR3 DNA reads TGCGCCAGCAGTTATACATCCAGCGAGCAGTACTTC. Protein sequence: CASSYTSSEQYF.

This clone was detected only a few times. V is TRBV25-1 and J is TRBJ1-2; D is possibly TRBD1 (5 bases). The length of the CDR3 is 14 residues. V gave up 3 bases and J gave up 2 bases, with 10 bases separating them. Germline V gene data show CDR1 as MGHDK and CDR2 as SYGVNS. CDR3 residues: CASSDRGENYGYTF. In nucleotides, the CDR3 is TGTGCCAGCAGTGACCGGGGGGAGAACTATGGCTACACCTTC.

This clone has more than one count but fewer than ten. The chain carries TRBV4-3 and TRBJ1-1; weak D call: TRBD1 (6 bases). The CDR3 is 15 residues long. Trimming took 0 bases from V and 0 from J, leaving 8 bases between them. Per germline, CDR1 LGHNA and CDR2 YSLEER. DNA for the CDR3: TGCGCCAGCAGCCAAGAAACAGGGATGAACACTGAAGCTTTCTTT. It encodes CASSQETGMNTEAFF.

V and J are TRBV5-4 and TRBJ2-1; D not certain. Trimming cost V 0 bases and J 8 bases, with 12 bases left between them. CDR3 length: 14 amino acids. The germline gives CDR1 SGHNT, CDR2 YYREEE (reference sequence). This CDR3 is CASSLAGASHEQFF. The CDR3 DNA reads TGTGCCAGCAGCTTGGCCGGCGCGTCACATGAGCAGTTCTTC.

Comments on this clone: Distinct nucleotide sequences in the sample also encode this CDR3. The chain joins TRBV5-1 to TRBJ2-5; 9 positions match TRBD2. V gave up 4 bases and J gave up 2 bases; unmatched junction bases: 3. Germline CDR1 is SGHRS and CDR2 is YFSETQ. CDR3 size: 14 residues. The CDR3 loop reads CASSGLAGQETQYF. CDR3 nucleotide sequence: TGCGCCAGCAGCGGGCTAGCGGGACAAGAGACCCAGTACTTC.

Details on this clone: At one boundary the junction diverges from the germline segment, which might be a read error. The rearrangement links TRBV30 to TRBJ2-3, with D unclear. The CDR3 loop spans 13 amino acids. CDR1 is GTSNPN, CDR2 SVGIG, per germline (reference sequence). For the CDR3, the DNA is TGTGCCTGGATTAGATTTAGCAGAGATACGCAGTATTTT. Translation: CAWIRFSRDTQYF.

The chain links TRBV7-2 to TRBJ1-1; D perhaps matches TRBD1 (6 bases). The CDR3 extends over 15 amino acids. V dropped 1 base and J dropped 5 bases, with 14 bases sitting between them. CDR1 and CDR2 from the germline V gene are SGHTA and FQGNSA. CDR3 sequence reads: CASSLGGGRGTEAFF. The CDR3, as DNA: TGTGCCAGCAGCTTAGGGGGGGGCCGAGGAACTGAAGCTTTCTTT.